This TCR beta chain derives from a study of technical replicates of blood from a handful of donors (TCRdb year 2017). V and J are trimmed by 7 bases and 4 bases, and the gene matches miss 6 bases of the junction. The cysteine opens and the phenylalanine closes a CDR3 of 15 amino acids. Only the CDR3 part of the read is kept: 45 bases, read in frame from the first base. CDR1 and CDR2, looked up from the germline V gene, are SNHLY and FYNNEI. The method was the immunoSEQ multiplex PCR assay. The source is immuneACCESS, and TCRdb retained only in-frame sequences with V and J called. Part of the clones is not carried over; for the studies checked, unresolved V genes explain less than half of this, and the remainder is unexplained. In all, the sample holds approximately 16,000 clones, and about 89% of those were seen once. Approximately 10% of the sample lies in the top ten. In regard to this clone: Its target antigen remains unknown. Base-call qualities are not available, and no considerably larger clone is one nucleotide away.

This receptor was taken from a human donor in good health. Input material: PBMCs. In this chain, TRBV2 is recombined with TRBJ2-2; 10 bases in the middle match TRBD1. The bases read TGTGCCAGCACCAAGGGACAGGGGAGCACCGGGGAGCTGTTTTTT. It specifies CASTKGQGSTGELFF. With the portions outside the CDR3 filled from the reference TRBV2 and TRBJ2-2 genes, the complete variable region becomes EPEVTQTPSHQVTQMGQEVILRCVPISNHLYFYWYRQILGQKVEFLVSFYNNEISEKSEIFDDQFSVERPDGSNFTLKIRSTKLEDSAMYFCASTKGQGSTGELFFGEGSRLTVL.